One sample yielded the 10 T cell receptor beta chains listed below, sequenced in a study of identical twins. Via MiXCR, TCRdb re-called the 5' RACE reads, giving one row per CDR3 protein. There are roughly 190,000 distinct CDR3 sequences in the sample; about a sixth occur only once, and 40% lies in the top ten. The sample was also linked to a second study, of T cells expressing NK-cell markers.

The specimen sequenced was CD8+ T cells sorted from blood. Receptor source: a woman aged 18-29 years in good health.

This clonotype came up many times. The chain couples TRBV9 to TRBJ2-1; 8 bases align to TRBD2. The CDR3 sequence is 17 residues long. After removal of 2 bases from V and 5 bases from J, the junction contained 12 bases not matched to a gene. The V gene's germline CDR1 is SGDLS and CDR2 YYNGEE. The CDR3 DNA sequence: TGTGCCAGCAGCGTTACAAGCGGGAGTGGTTTGAACAATGAGCAGTTCTTC. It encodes CASSVTSGSGLNNEQFF.

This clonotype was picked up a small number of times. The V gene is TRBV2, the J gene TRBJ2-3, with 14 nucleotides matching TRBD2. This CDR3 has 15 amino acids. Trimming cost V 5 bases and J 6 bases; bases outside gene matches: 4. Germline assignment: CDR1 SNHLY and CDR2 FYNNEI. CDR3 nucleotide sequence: TGTGCCAGCAGTCTGGGACTAGCGGGAGATGATACGCAGTATTTT. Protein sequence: CASSLGLAGDDTQYF.

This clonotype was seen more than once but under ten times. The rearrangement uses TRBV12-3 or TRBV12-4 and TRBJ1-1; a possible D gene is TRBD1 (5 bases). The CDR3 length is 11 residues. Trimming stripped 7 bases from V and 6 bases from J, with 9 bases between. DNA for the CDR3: TGTGCCAGCACTCAGGGTTCTGAAGCTTTCTTT. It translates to CASTQGSEAFF.

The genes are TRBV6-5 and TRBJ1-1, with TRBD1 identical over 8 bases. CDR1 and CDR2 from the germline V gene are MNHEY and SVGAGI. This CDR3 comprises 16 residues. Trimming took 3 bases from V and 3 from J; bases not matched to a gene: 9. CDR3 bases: TGTGCCAGCAGTTATGAATCAGGGGGCGAGGACACTGAAGCTTTCTTT. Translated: CASSYESGGEDTEAFF.

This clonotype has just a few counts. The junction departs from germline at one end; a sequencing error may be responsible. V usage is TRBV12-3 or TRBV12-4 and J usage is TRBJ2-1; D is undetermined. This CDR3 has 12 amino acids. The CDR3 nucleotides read TGTGCCAGCAGTTTAGTCCCCCCTCCTGGGGTCTTC. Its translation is CASSLVPPPGVF.

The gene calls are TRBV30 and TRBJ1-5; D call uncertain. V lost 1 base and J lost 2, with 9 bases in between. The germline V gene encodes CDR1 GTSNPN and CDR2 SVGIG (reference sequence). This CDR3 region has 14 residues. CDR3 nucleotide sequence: TGTGCCTGGAGTGAGTCTGCGGGCAATCAGCCCCAGCATTTT. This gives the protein CAWSESAGNQPQHF.

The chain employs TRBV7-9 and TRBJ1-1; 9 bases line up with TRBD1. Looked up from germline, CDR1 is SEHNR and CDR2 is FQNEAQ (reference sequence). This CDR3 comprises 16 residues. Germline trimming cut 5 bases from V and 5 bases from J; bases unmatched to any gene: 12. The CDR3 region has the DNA TGTGCCAGCAGCGACCCAACGGGACAGGGAATGACTGAAGCTTTCTTT. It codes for CASSDPTGQGMTEAFF.

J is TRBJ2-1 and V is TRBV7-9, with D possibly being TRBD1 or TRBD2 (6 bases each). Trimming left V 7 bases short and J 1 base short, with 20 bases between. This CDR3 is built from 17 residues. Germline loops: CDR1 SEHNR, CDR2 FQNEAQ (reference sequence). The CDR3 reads CASKQGGTGSSYNEQFF. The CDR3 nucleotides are TGTGCCAGCAAACAGGGAGGAACGGGAAGTTCCTACAATGAGCAGTTCTTC. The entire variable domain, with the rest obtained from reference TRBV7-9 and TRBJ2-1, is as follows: DTGVSQNPRHKITKRGQNVTFRCDPISEHNRLYWYRQTLGQGPEFLTYFQNEAQLEKSRLLSDRFSAERPKGSFSTLEIQRTEQGDSAMYLCASKQGGTGSSYNEQFFGPGTRLTVL.

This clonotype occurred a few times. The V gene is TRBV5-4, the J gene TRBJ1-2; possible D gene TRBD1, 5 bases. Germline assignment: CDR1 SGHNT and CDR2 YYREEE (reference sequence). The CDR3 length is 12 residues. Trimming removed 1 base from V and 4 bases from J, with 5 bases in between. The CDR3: CASSLQGYGYTF. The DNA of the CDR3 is TGTGCCAGCAGCTTGCAGGGCTATGGCTACACCTTC.

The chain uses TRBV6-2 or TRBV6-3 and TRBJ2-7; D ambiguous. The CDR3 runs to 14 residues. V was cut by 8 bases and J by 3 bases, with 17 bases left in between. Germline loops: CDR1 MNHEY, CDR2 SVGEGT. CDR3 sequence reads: CASSQDGSHYEQYF. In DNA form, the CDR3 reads TGTGCCAGCTCTCAAGACGGGTCCCACTACGAGCAGTACTTC.